Listed here are 31 T cell receptor beta chains from one sample, sequenced in a study of blood T cells in healthy people across ages. For the second PCR, which ran for about 7 to 11 cycles, a sample-barcoded 5' primer and a J-beta primer mix were used. TCRdb passed the 5' RACE reads through MiXCR, listing each CDR3 protein once. The profile shows hundreds of thousands of distinct CDR3 sequences, roughly 21% of them singletons. Material for sequencing was blood. The receptors derive from a man between 65 and 79 years old in good health.

This clonotype was counted many times. The V and J genes are TRBV6-5 and TRBJ1-4; D is unresolved. The CDR3 has 13 residues. The germline gives CDR1 MNHEY, CDR2 SVGAGI. Trimming took off 4 bases at V and 6 bases at J, with 9 bases between the two ends. The CDR3 DNA sequence: TGTGCCAGCAGTTGGAGTGTCGATGAAAAACTGTTTTTT. Its translation is CASSWSVDEKLFF.

This clonotype has only a few counts. This chain connects TRBV9 to TRBJ2-5; TRBD2 matches 10 bases. Germline V CDR1 and CDR2: SGDLS, YYNGEE. V lost 4 bases, J lost 5 bases, and 8 bases stayed unmatched. The CDR3 contains 15 residues. CDR3 nucleotides: TGTGCCAGCAGCCCGACTAGCGGGCCTGGGGAGACCCAGTACTTC. Its translation is CASSPTSGPGETQYF.

The table lists this clonotype with many counts. The chain uses TRBV20-1 and TRBJ2-7; a weak D match, TRBD1 (6 bases). CDR1 is DFQATT, CDR2 SNEGSKA, per germline (reference sequence). The CDR3 runs to 13 residues. V was cut by 6 bases and J by 3 bases, with 15 bases left in between. CDR3 coding DNA: TGCAGTGCCCTAGGACAGAGAGTCTACGAGCAGTACTTC. Amino acid sequence: CSALGQRVYEQYF.

The genes are TRBV7-2 and TRBJ2-5, with D possibly being TRBD1 (6 bases). Germline V gene sequence: CDR1 SGHTA, CDR2 FQGNSA. The CDR3 has 14 amino acids. Trimming left V 4 bases short and J 2 bases short, with 11 bases between. CDR3 sequence (DNA): TGTGCCAGCAGCTCCGTCAGGGGACAAGAGACCCAGTACTTC. Its protein is CASSSVRGQETQYF.

This clonotype has at least ten counts. This rearrangement joins TRBV28 to TRBJ2-3; 8 positions agree with TRBD2. CDR1 and CDR2 (germline): MDHEN, SYDVKM. Trimming cost V 2 bases and J 5 bases; bases outside gene matches: 6. The CDR3 is 15 amino acids. The CDR3 protein is CASSLSGSQRDTQYF. CDR3 coding DNA: TGTGCCAGCAGTTTAAGCGGGAGTCAGAGAGATACGCAGTATTTT. Complete variable domain (other parts from reference TRBV28 and TRBJ2-3): DVKVTQSSRYLVKRTGEKVFLECVQDMDHENMFWYRQDPGLGLRLIYFSYDVKMKEKGDIPEGYSVSREKKERFSLILESASTNQTSMYLCASSLSGSQRDTQYFGPGTRLTVL.

In this sample, this clonotype turned up a few times. The genes are TRBV2 and TRBJ2-5; D might be TRBD1 (5 bases). Trimming stripped 7 bases from V and 1 base from J, with 7 bases between. Germline assignment: CDR1 SNHLY and CDR2 FYNNEI. There are 12 residues in the CDR3. The CDR3 nucleotides read TGTGCCAGCACAGGGTTCCAAGAGACCCAGTACTTC. Translating it yields CASTGFQETQYF.

In this sample, this clonotype turned up many times. The chain recombines TRBV30 with TRBJ2-5, with 13 bases matching TRBD2. V dropped 2 bases and J dropped 4; count of bases not matched to a gene: 4. The CDR3 covers 15 residues. Germline lookup yields CDR1 GTSNPN and CDR2 SVGIG (reference sequence). This CDR3 is CAWSITSGRGETQYF. CDR3 coding DNA: TGTGCCTGGAGTATCACTAGCGGGAGGGGAGAGACCCAGTACTTC.

This clonotype appeared a few times. The CDR3 sequence is CASSQAVTVQETQYF. The CDR3 nucleotides are TGCGCCAGCAGCCAGGCCGTAACGGTCCAAGAGACCCAGTACTTC. The V gene is TRBV4-1, the J gene TRBJ2-5, with D hard to call. The CDR3 is 15 amino acids. V was cut by 3 bases and J by 1 base, with 12 bases left in between. Germline CDR1 MGHRA, CDR2 YSYEKL.

As regards this clonotype: A read error may account for a junction end that differs from germline. The V and J genes are TRBV29-1 and TRBJ2-3; D is perhaps TRBD1 (5 bases). Germline V gene data show CDR1 as SQVTM and CDR2 as ANQGSEA. This CDR3 contains 13 residues. In DNA form, the CDR3 reads TGCAGCGTTGAAGTGCAGGGCACAGGTACGCAGTATTTT. This gives the protein CSVEVQGTGTQYF.

This clonotype has more than one count but fewer than ten. V gene TRBV5-6 combines with J gene TRBJ2-3, with TRBD2 matching 8 bases. J was trimmed by 0 bases and V by 1 base; bases with no gene match: 7. Germline CDR1 and CDR2: SGHDT and YYEEEE. The CDR3 runs 17 residues. CDR3 coding DNA: TGTGCCAGCAGCTTGCTTGCACTAGCGGCGAGCACAGATACGCAGTATTTT. Protein sequence: CASSLLALAASTDTQYF.

The gene calls are TRBV10-3 and TRBJ2-3, with D hard to call. From germline, CDR1 is ENHRY and CDR2 SYGVKD. The CDR3 is 12 residues long. V was trimmed by 5 bases and J by 4 bases, leaving 7 bases between them. This CDR3 is CAISKDADTQYF. The CDR3 nucleotides are TGTGCCATCAGTAAAGACGCAGATACGCAGTATTTT.

This sequence joins TRBV2 and TRBJ1-4, with a weak D call TRBD1 (6 bases). Trimming pared 5 bases from V and 0 bases from J, leaving 13 bases between. The germline gives CDR1 SNHLY, CDR2 FYNNEI. This CDR3 contains 16 residues. Here the CDR3 reads CASSTGTDATNEKLFF. The CDR3, as DNA: TGTGCCAGCAGTACAGGGACGGACGCAACTAATGAAAAACTGTTTTTT.

The chain is built from TRBV4-3 and TRBJ2-5; perhaps TRBD1 as D (5 bases). V dropped 0 bases and J dropped 2 bases, with 10 bases sitting between them. CDR1 and CDR2 from the germline V gene are LGHNA and YSLEER. This CDR3 has 15 amino acids. The CDR3 region is CASSQDAGAQETQYF. CDR3 in DNA: TGCGCCAGCAGCCAAGATGCTGGGGCTCAAGAGACCCAGTACTTC.

This clonotype was detected ten times or more. The chain carries TRBV3-1 and TRBJ2-7; 9 bases match TRBD2. Germline values: CDR1 LGHDT, CDR2 YNNKEL (reference sequence). CDR3 length: 13 amino acids. The ends lost 6 bases at V and 2 bases at J; junction bases unmatched: 2. The CDR3 nucleotides read TGTGCCAGCAGACTAGCGGGTACCTACGAGCAGTACTTC. Protein product: CASRLAGTYEQYF.

This sequence joins TRBV6-6 and TRBJ2-7; 7 bases are a match to TRBD1. CDR1 and CDR2 (germline): MNHNY, SVGAGI (reference sequence). There are 16 residues in the CDR3. V shed 0 bases and J 2 bases; nucleotides not matched to a gene: 7. In DNA, the CDR3 is TGTGCCAGCAGTTACTCGGACAGGAGCCCCACCTACGAGCAGTACTTC. Protein sequence: CASSYSDRSPTYEQYF.

This clonotype has just a few counts. The chain combines TRBV10-2 with TRBJ1-2; no clear D. The V and J ends lost 6 bases and 4 bases respectively, with 12 bases between them. This CDR3 has 13 amino acids. Germline-derived CDR1 and CDR2 are WSHSY and SAAADI. CDR3 sequence reads: CASSLDVTYGYTF. CDR3 DNA sequence: TGCGCCAGCAGCCTCGACGTCACCTATGGCTACACCTTC.

This clonotype was seen a handful of times. V gene TRBV29-1 combines with J gene TRBJ2-2; D possibly corresponds to TRBD2 (5 bases). CDR1 is SQVTM, CDR2 ANQGSEA, per germline. The CDR3 sequence is 11 residues long. The V and J ends lost 6 bases and 7 bases respectively, with 9 bases between them. The CDR3, as DNA: TGCAGCGTCCCCGAGGGCGGGGAGCTGTTTTTT. Its translation: CSVPEGGELFF.

This clonotype showed up just a few times. V and J are TRBV20-1 and TRBJ2-1, with 8 bases matching TRBD2. V shed 1 base, J shed 2 bases, and the junction held 1 base outside the gene matches. The CDR3 has 14 amino acids. Looked up from germline, CDR1 is DFQATT and CDR2 is SNEGSKA (reference sequence). The CDR3 loop is CSARGLATYNEQFF. CDR3 nucleotides: TGCAGTGCTAGAGGACTAGCGACCTACAATGAGCAGTTCTTC.

The chain combines TRBV7-9 with TRBJ2-3; TRBD1 is a possible D gene (6 bases). The V and J ends lost 8 bases and 1 base respectively, with 10 bases between them. CDR1 is SEHNR, CDR2 FQNEAQ, per germline (reference sequence). The length of the CDR3 is 13 residues. This CDR3 is CASLRTGTDTQYF. In DNA form, the CDR3 reads TGTGCCAGCTTAAGGACAGGCACAGATACGCAGTATTTT.

The rearrangement links TRBV5-6 to TRBJ2-1, with 9 bases fitting TRBD2. The CDR3 runs 14 residues. Per germline, CDR1 SGHDT and CDR2 YYEEEE. Losses at the gene ends were 7 bases for V and 7 bases for J; bases not matched to a gene: 9. The CDR3 DNA is TGTGCCAGCTTTAGCGGGAGAGGTAGAAATGAGCAGTTCTTC. It codes for CASFSGRGRNEQFF.

This clonotype was seen a few times. The chain recombines TRBV7-3 with TRBJ2-7, with 7 bases lining up with TRBD2. This CDR3 has 13 amino acids. Germline CDR1 and CDR2: SGHTA and FQGTGA. V was clipped by 5 bases and J by 5 bases; unmatched bases: 6. CDR3 region: CASSPRGVHEQYF. The CDR3 DNA is TGTGCCAGCAGCCCTCGGGGGGTCCACGAGCAGTACTTC.

The gene calls are TRBV15 and TRBJ1-4; D ambiguous. The CDR3 runs 12 residues. V dropped 1 base and J dropped 7 bases, with 4 bases sitting between them. Germline V CDR1 and CDR2: LNHNV, YYDKDF (reference sequence). The CDR3 DNA sequence: TGTGCCACCAGCAGAGGGGGTGAAAAACTGTTTTTT. Translation gives CATSRGGEKLFF.

The gene calls are TRBV18 and TRBJ2-1; D remains unclear. Germline V gives CDR1 KGHSH, CDR2 LQKENI. The V gene lost 0 bases and the J gene lost 9 bases, with 6 bases spanning the gap. This CDR3 comprises 12 residues. The CDR3 DNA is TGTGCCAGCTCACCACCGGCTAGTGAGCAGTTCTTC. Translating it yields CASSPPASEQFF.

This clonotype was counted only a few times. The gene calls are TRBV20-1 and TRBJ2-5; D is perhaps TRBD1 (7 bases). CDR3 length: 13 residues. CDR1 is DFQATT, CDR2 SNEGSKA, per germline (reference sequence). Trimming removed 5 bases from V and 2 bases from J, with 12 bases in between. CDR3 sequence reads: CSARRGQQETQYF. CDR3 coding DNA: TGCAGTGCTCGGAGGGGGCAGCAAGAGACCCAGTACTTC.

This clonotype was detected only a few times. The V gene is TRBV20-1, the J gene TRBJ2-3, with D uncertain. The germline gives CDR1 DFQATT, CDR2 SNEGSKA (reference sequence). V was shortened by 0 bases and J by 1 base, with 5 bases between the two germline ends. The CDR3 is made up of 13 amino acids. The CDR3 region has the DNA TGCAGTGCTAGAGATACAGGCACAGATACGCAGTATTTT. Its translation: CSARDTGTDTQYF.

This clonotype appeared a few times. The rearrangement uses TRBV7-9 and TRBJ2-1; a weak D match, TRBD2 (6 bases). V lost 5 bases and J lost 4, with 15 bases in between. CDR1 and CDR2 (germline): SEHNR, FQNEAQ (reference sequence). This CDR3 spans 15 amino acids. The CDR3 bases are TGTGCCAGCAGCGAGCCCGGGAGCTTTTACAATGAGCAGTTCTTC. It specifies CASSEPGSFYNEQFF.

The CDR3 loop is CAIKAGEDTDTQYF. CDR3 nucleotide sequence: TGTGCCATCAAGGCGGGAGAAGACACAGATACGCAGTATTTT. This chain joins TRBV10-3 and TRBJ2-3, with TRBD2 identical over 7 bases. From germline, CDR1 is ENHRY and CDR2 SYGVKD. There are 14 residues in the CDR3. The V segment lost 7 bases and the J segment 2 bases; nucleotides outside the gene matches: 6.

V gene TRBV4-3 combines with J gene TRBJ2-3; 7 nucleotides line up with TRBD2. Germline CDR1 and CDR2: LGHNA and YSLEER. V shed 0 bases, J shed 3 bases, and the junction held 9 bases outside the gene matches. This CDR3 contains 17 residues. For the CDR3, the DNA is TGCGCCAGCAGCCAAGAGGGAGGGGCGGGAGATACAGATACGCAGTATTTT. Translating gives CASSQEGGAGDTDTQYF.

This clonotype was observed a single time. This sequence joins TRBV14 and TRBJ1-1; D remains ambiguous. V lost 3 bases to trimming and J lost 8 bases, with 19 bases between them. This CDR3 is built from 15 residues. Germline V gene data show CDR1 as SGHDN and CDR2 as FVKESK. CDR3 coding DNA: TGTGCCAGCAGCCAGCGAACAGCCGCGGGTCTAGAAGCTTTCTTT. Amino acid sequence: CASSQRTAAGLEAFF.

This clonotype was counted many times. V usage is TRBV14 and J usage is TRBJ2-4; no reliable D call. The CDR3 runs to 14 residues. Germline V gene sequence: CDR1 SGHDN, CDR2 FVKESK. V was cut by 3 bases and J by 1 base, with 7 bases left in between. CDR3 DNA: TGTGCCAGCAGCCAGACGGGCGCCAAAAACATTCAGTACTTC. Translating it yields CASSQTGAKNIQYF.

This clonotype has just a few counts. The junction does not match germline at one end; this may be a read error. This chain links TRBV6-2 or TRBV6-3 with TRBJ2-1; unclear D gene. The CDR3 runs to 12 residues. Germline V gene lookup returns CDR1 MNHEY and CDR2 SVGEGT. CDR3 loop: CASHQGYSEQFF. In DNA form, the CDR3 reads TGTGCCAGCCATCAAGGCTACAGTGAGCAGTTCTTC.